The T cell receptor beta chain described here comes from a study of T cells in Graves' hyperthyroidism and ophthalmopathy. Study results and caveats: In the blood, most expanded thyroid clonotypes above 0.001 appeared as well.

For this clonotype: The antigen is unknown.

This CDR3 contains 16 residues. CDR1 is SGHDN, CDR2 FVKESK, per germline. The V gene lost 4 bases and the J gene lost 1 base, with 16 bases spanning the gap. The CDR3 regions of TCR beta were amplified from RNA transcripts. First-round RT-PCR targeting the TCR CDR3 was performed with the HTBI primer set. A single record per CDR3 protein comes from TCRdb applying MiXCR to the multiplex PCR reads. The sample holds about 350,000 distinct CDR3 sequences, roughly 20% seen once. Disease duration was under 3 months in the ophthalmopathy patients, who also had a Clinical Activity Score of at least 3 and a NOSPECS grade of at least 4. Used for diagnoses were clinical symptoms, serum thyroxine and TRAb, thyroid ultrasound and orbital computed tomography.

Sequenced material: blood. The receptor comes from a woman in her 40s with Graves' ophthalmopathy. This sequence joins TRBV14 and TRBJ2-5, with a weak D call TRBD1 (5 bases). In nucleotides, the CDR3 is TGTGCCAGCAGCCCCCTGCCCGGACAACCCCAAGAGACCCAGTACTTC. Its protein product is CASSPLPGQPQETQYF.